This TCR beta chain was profiled in a study of T cell responses to AZD1222 COVID-19 vaccine. Note on this clone: Its antigen remains unidentified.

The V gene's germline CDR1 is MNHEY and CDR2 SMNVEV (reference sequence). With 2 bases removed from V and 6 bases from J, the gap between germline ends came to 11 bases. The CDR3 has 14 residues. The repertoire was sequenced with immunoSEQ multiplex PCR; TCRdb's copy has only in-frame clones and lacks some. This table has about 150,000 clones, roughly 90% appearing once. Broader study findings: It was only five to seven AZD1222 recipients who were seropositive at baseline. Without day 14 samples, only post-peak T cell repertoires were studied.

Sequenced here: peripheral blood, sampled 28 days after the second AZD1222 dose. The TCR was taken from an adult who received the AZD1222 COVID-19 vaccine. The chain employs TRBV27 and TRBJ1-5, with a possible D match to TRBD1 (6 bases). CDR3 coding DNA: TGTGCCAGCAGTTTACAGGGGTCTGGTCAGCCCCAGCATTTT. Translated: CASSLQGSGQPQHF.